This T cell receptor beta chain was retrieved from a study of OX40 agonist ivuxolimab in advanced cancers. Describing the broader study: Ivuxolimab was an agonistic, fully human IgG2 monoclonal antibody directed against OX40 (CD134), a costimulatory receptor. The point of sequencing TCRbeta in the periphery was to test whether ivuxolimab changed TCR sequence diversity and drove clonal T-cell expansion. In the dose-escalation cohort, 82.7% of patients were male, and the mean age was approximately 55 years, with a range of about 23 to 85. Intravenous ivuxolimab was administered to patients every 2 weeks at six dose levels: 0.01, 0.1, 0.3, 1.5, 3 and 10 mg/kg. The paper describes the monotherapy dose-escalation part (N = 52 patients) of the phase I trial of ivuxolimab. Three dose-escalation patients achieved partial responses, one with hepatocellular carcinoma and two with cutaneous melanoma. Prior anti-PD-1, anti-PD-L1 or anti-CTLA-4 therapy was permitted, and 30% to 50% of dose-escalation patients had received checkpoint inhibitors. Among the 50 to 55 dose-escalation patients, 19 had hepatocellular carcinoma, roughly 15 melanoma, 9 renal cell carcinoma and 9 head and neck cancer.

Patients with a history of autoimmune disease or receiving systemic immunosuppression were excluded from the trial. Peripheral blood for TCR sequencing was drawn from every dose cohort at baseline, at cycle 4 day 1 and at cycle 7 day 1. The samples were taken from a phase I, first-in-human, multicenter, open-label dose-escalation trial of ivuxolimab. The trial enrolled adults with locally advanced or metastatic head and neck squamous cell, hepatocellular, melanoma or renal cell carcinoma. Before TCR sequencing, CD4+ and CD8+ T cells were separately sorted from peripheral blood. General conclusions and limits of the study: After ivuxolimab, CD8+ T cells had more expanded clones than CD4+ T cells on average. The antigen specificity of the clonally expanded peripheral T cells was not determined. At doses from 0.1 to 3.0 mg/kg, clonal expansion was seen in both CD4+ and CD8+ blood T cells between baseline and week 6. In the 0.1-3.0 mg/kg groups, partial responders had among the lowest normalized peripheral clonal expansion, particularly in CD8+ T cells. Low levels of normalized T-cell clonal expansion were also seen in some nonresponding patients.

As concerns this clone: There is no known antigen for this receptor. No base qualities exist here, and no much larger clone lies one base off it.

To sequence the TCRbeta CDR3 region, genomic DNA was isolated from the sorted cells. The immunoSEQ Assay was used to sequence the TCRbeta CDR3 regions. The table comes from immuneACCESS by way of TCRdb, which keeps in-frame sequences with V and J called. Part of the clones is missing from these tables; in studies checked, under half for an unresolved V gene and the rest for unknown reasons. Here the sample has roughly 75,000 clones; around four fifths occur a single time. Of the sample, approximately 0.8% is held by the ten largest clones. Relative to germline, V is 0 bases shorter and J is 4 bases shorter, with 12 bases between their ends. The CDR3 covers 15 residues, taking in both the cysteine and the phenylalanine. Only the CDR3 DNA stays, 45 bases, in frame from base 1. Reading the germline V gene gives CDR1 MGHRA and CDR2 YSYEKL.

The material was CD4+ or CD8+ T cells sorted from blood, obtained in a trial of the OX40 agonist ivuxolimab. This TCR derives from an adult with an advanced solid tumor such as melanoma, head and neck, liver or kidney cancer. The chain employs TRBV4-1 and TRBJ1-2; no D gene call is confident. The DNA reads TGCGCCAGCAGCCAAGATCACCCGGGGAGCTATGGCTACACCTTC. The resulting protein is CASSQDHPGSYGYTF.